Listed below are T cell receptor beta chains from one sample, sequenced in a study of T cell clonotyping in hematopoietic cell transplantation. Sequencing was performed with immunoSEQ multiplex PCR; in TCRdb, only in-frame clones are kept and a portion is missing. Of 13,000 to 15,000 clones listed, just over 95% are singletons. The specimen was peripheral blood mononuclear cells, collected 30 days after allogeneic stem cell transplant. These TCRs come from a female patient aged 45 to 65 who had an allogeneic stem cell transplant from an unrelated donor, so T cells may come from the graft donor. Some clones in this sample may be carry-over from other donors' samples. CDR3s include the opening cysteine and the closing phenylalanine or tryptophan. Fields, in order: CDR3 DNA, CDR3 protein, J gene, D gene, V gene. D genes are given only for firm matches.

CDR3 DNA: TGTGCCTGGAGTCCAGGGAGCTCTGGAAACACCATATATTTT; CDR3 protein: CAWSPGSSGNTIYF; J gene: TRBJ1-3; D gene: -; V gene: TRBV30
CDR3 DNA: TGTGCTAGTGGCCACCCGGCAGAGTCCTACGAGCAGTACTTC; CDR3 protein: CASGHPAESYEQYF; J gene: TRBJ2-7; D gene: -; V gene: TRBV12-5
CDR3 DNA: TGTGCCAGCAGCCGTCCGTGGGGGGGGTTGGATACGCAGTATTTT; CDR3 protein: CASSRPWGGLDTQYF; J gene: TRBJ2-3; D gene: TRBD2; V gene: TRBV4-2
CDR3 DNA: TGTGCCAGCAGCCCTACTACGGGACGGACTTTCTATGGCTACACCTTC; CDR3 protein: CASSPTTGRTFYGYTF; J gene: TRBJ1-2; D gene: -; V gene: TRBV5-6
CDR3 DNA: TGTGCCAGCAGGGGGGCGTTAGGTGAAAAACTGTTTTTT; CDR3 protein: CASRGALGEKLFF; J gene: TRBJ1-4; D gene: -; V gene: TRBV6-6
CDR3 DNA: TGTGCCAGCTCACCACTTCGGGGGCTAGATACGCAGTATTTT; CDR3 protein: CASSPLRGLDTQYF; J gene: TRBJ2-3; D gene: -; V gene: TRBV18
CDR3 DNA: TGTGCCAGCAGTGGGGACTTTAATTCACCCCTCCACTTT; CDR3 protein: CASSGDFNSPLHF; J gene: TRBJ1-6; D gene: -; V gene: TRBV27
CDR3 DNA: TGTGCCAGCAGCGCCGGACAGGGCCTCTACGAGCAGTACTTC; CDR3 protein: CASSAGQGLYEQYF; J gene: TRBJ2-7; D gene: TRBD1; V gene: TRBV9
CDR3 DNA: TGTGCCAGTAGTATAAACGGGGGGGCTGCAGATACGCAGTATTTT; CDR3 protein: CASSINGGAADTQYF; J gene: TRBJ2-3; D gene: TRBD2; V gene: TRBV19
CDR3 DNA: TGCGCCAGCAGCTTGTTACAGGGGAACACTGAAGCTTTCTTT; CDR3 protein: CASSLLQGNTEAFF; J gene: TRBJ1-1; D gene: -; V gene: TRBV5-1
CDR3 DNA: TGTGCCAGCAGCTTCCAAGGGGCAACTAATGAAAAACTGTTTTTT; CDR3 protein: CASSFQGATNEKLFF; J gene: TRBJ1-4; D gene: -; V gene: TRBV2
CDR3 DNA: TGTGCCAGCAGTCTGTGGGGCGGATCCTACGAGCAGTACTTC; CDR3 protein: CASSLWGGSYEQYF; J gene: TRBJ2-7; D gene: -; V gene: TRBV6-5